This T cell receptor (beta chain) was observed in a study of Graves' ophthalmopathy and Graves' hyperthyroidism. This clonotype was detected a few times. The antigen is not known. Findings and caveats of the study: Predictions made by the model for ophthalmopathy progression reached approximately 70% sensitivity and approximately 72% specificity.

Amplified TCR beta CDR3 regions were obtained using RNA transcripts as template. First-round RT-PCR relied on HTBI primers, and a second-round multiplex PCR came next. One entry per CDR3 protein, called by TCRdb with MiXCR from the multiplex PCR reads. The sample contains more than 1,000,000 distinct CDR3 sequences, about two fifths of which appear only once. Germline V gene sequence: CDR1 LNHDA, CDR2 SQIVND (reference sequence). The CDR3 is made up of 15 amino acids. V dropped 7 bases and J dropped 2; count of bases not matched to a gene: 4. Diagnoses were established from clinical symptoms, serum thyroxine, TRAb, thyroid ultrasound and orbital computed tomography.

Sequenced material: peripheral blood or thyroid tissue (not recorded which). This sequence joins TRBV19 and TRBJ2-7; 14 positions agree with TRBD2. This receptor was taken from an adult man with Graves' hyperthyroidism. The CDR3 loop reads CASTPTSGGAYEQYF. CDR3 nucleotides: TGTGCCAGTACCCCGACTAGCGGGGGGGCCTACGAGCAGTACTTC.